The sequence of this T cell receptor (beta chain) was determined in a study of identical twins. Whole-study results and caveats: Abundant beta clonotypes from cord blood had fewer insertions, unlike memory repertoires, which showed none.

V was pared by 4 bases and J by 5 bases, with 8 bases of the junction left unmatched. The CDR3 consists of 15 residues. Germline CDR1 is SGDLS and CDR2 is YYNGEE. TCRdb re-called the 5' RACE reads with MiXCR, one entry per CDR3 protein. In the table there are fewer than 900,000 distinct CDR3 sequences, about 20% of which are singletons. In its sample, this clonotype was seen a few times. Its matching antigen is unknown. This sample was shared with a second study, whose subject was T cells expressing NK-cell markers. That investigation notes: In four donors, dominant clonotypes made up 28.3-60.1% of CD3+CD56-NKG2C+ cells.

The specimen was PBMCs. The clonotype originates from a woman in her late teens or twenties in good health. The rearrangement links TRBV9 to TRBJ1-1; 10 bases match TRBD1. In DNA form, the CDR3 reads TGTGCCAGCAGCCCCCGACAGGGGGCATGGACTGAAGCTTTCTTT. It is translated as CASSPRQGAWTEAFF.